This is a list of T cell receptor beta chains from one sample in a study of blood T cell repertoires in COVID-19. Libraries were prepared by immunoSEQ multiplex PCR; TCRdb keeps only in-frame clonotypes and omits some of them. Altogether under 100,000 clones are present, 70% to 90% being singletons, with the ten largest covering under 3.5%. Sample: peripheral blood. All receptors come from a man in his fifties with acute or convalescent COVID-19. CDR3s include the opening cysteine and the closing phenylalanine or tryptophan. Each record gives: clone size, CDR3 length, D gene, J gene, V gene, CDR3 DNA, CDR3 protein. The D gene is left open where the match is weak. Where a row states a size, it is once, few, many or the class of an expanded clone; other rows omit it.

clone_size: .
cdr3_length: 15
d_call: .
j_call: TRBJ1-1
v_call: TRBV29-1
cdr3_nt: TGCAGCGTTGATGAGATTGGTAGTACGAACACTGAAGCTTTCTTT
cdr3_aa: CSVDEIGSTNTEAFF

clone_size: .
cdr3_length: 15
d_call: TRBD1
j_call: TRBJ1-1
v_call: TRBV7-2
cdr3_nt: TGTGCCAGCAGCTCGTCCGGGACAGCGAACACTGAAGCTTTCTTT
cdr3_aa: CASSSSGTANTEAFF

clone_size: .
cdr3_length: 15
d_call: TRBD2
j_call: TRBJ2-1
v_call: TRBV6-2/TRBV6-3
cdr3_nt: TGTGCCAGCAGCCAGATAGCGGGGGGTGGCAATGAGCAGTTCTTC
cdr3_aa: CASSQIAGGGNEQFF

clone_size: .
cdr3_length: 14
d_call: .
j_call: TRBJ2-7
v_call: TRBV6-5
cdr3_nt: TGTGCCAGCAGCCCCGACACCTCCTTCTACGAGCAGTACTTC
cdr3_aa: CASSPDTSFYEQYF

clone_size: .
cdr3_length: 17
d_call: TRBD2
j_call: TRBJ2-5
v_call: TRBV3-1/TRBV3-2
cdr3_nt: TGTGCCAGCAGCCACCGTCCGGGACTAGCGGGCCAAGAGACCCAGTACTTC
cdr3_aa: CASSHRPGLAGQETQYF

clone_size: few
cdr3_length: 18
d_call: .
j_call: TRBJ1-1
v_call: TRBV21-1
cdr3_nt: TGTGCCAGCAGCAAAGTCCTTACGGGACAGGGCGCTAGCACTGAAGCTTTCTTT
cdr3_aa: CASSKVLTGQGASTEAFF

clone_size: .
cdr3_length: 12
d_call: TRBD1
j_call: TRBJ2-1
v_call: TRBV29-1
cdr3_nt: TGCAGCGGACAGGGGGGCTACAATGAGCAGTTCTTC
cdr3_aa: CSGQGGYNEQFF

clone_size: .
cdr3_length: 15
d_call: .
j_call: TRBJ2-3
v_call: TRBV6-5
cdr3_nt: TGTGCCAGCAGTTACTCGCAGGGCCGGGCAGATACGCAGTATTTT
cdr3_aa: CASSYSQGRADTQYF

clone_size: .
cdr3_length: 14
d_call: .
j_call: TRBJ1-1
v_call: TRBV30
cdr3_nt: TGTGCCTGGAGTGTGGGGACCTGGGGGGCTGAAGCTTTCTTT
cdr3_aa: CAWSVGTWGAEAFF

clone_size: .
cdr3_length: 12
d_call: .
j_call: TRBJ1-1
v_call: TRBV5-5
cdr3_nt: TGTGCCAGCAGCTACCTGGGGCCTGAAGCTTTCTTT
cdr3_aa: CASSYLGPEAFF

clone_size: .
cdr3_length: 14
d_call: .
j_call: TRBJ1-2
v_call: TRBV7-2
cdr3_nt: TGTGCCAGCAGCTTAGGCGCGGGCTACTATGGCTACACCTTC
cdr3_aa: CASSLGAGYYGYTF